These 10 T cell receptor beta chains originate from one sample sequenced in a study of PD-L1 blockade in urothelial cancer. TCRdb keeps only in-frame clones here, not all; method: immunoSEQ multiplex PCR. The data show about 74,000 clones, approximately 80% seen once. The sample here was PBMCs, taken around atezolizumab (anti-PD-L1) treatment. The receptors come from a man in his sixties or seventies with urothelial cancer.

The gene calls are TRBV7-9 and TRBJ2-1; 7 bases map to TRBD2. The ends lost 5 bases at V and 7 bases at J; junction bases unmatched: 14. The germline V gene encodes CDR1 SEHNR and CDR2 FQNEAQ (reference sequence). The CDR3 length is 16 residues. The CDR3 protein is CASSQRGEGPLNEQFF. DNA of the CDR3: TGTGCCAGCAGCCAACGTGGGGAGGGCCCTTTGAATGAGCAGTTCTTC.

The V gene is TRBV27, the J gene TRBJ2-5; perhaps TRBD2 as D (5 bases). The assigned J gene may be wrong: the sequence end matches TRBJ2-7 better. This CDR3 comprises 13 residues. Per the germline V gene, CDR1 is MNHEY and CDR2 is SMNVEV (reference sequence). The CDR3 DNA follows: TGTGCCAGCAGCCCTGACTATGTATCCGAGCAGTACTTC. Its translation: CASSPDYVSEQYF.

This clone was counted once. The rearrangement uses TRBV6-6 and TRBJ2-7, with TRBD2 identical over 9 bases. This CDR3 is 15 amino acids long. The V gene's germline CDR1 is MNHNY and CDR2 SVGAGI (reference sequence). Unmatched junction bases numbered 7, after V lost 4 bases and J lost 3 bases. Written as DNA, the CDR3 is TGTGCCAGCAGTTCTAGCGGGACCCACCACTACGAGCAGTACTTC. This encodes CASSSSGTHHYEQYF.

V and J are TRBV19 and TRBJ2-5, with TRBD2 matching over 8 bases. Trimming removed 1 base from V and 5 bases from J; junction bases left unmatched: 6. The CDR3 covers 15 residues. Germline values: CDR1 LNHDA, CDR2 SQIVND (reference sequence). CDR3 amino acids: CASSIVAGGSETQYF. DNA for the CDR3: TGTGCCAGTAGTATAGTGGCGGGAGGTTCGGAGACCCAGTACTTC.

This clone was picked up one time. J is TRBJ1-3 and V is TRBV29-1; no clear D. This CDR3 contains 12 residues. The germline CDR1 and CDR2 sequences are SQVTM and ANQGSEA. V was pared by 7 bases and J by 0 bases, with 7 bases between. The CDR3: CSAMSSGNTIYF. The CDR3 DNA follows: TGCAGCGCGATGAGCTCTGGAAACACCATATATTTT.

The rearrangement joins TRBV15 to TRBJ2-3; perhaps TRBD2 as D (5 bases). The CDR3 consists of 16 residues. Germline V gene data show CDR1 as LNHNV and CDR2 as YYDKDF (reference sequence). Trimming cost V 1 base and J 3 bases, with 14 bases left between them. CDR3 sequence (DNA): TGTGCCACCAGCAGAGGGCGAGGGTGGGAGACAGATACGCAGTATTTT. It specifies CATSRGRGWETDTQYF.

The gene calls are TRBV9 and TRBJ2-7; 9 bases match TRBD2. V gave up 3 bases and J gave up 5 bases; unmatched junction bases: 12. Germline V gene lookup returns CDR1 SGDLS and CDR2 YYNGEE. CDR3 length: 16 residues. This chain's CDR3 is CASSGRGREGVDEQYF. The CDR3 region has the DNA TGTGCCAGCAGCGGACGCGGGCGGGAGGGAGTTGACGAGCAGTACTTC.

J is TRBJ2-1 and V is TRBV16; 9 bases align to TRBD2. There are 17 residues in the CDR3. CDR1 and CDR2 (germline): KGHSY, FQNENV. Losses at the gene ends were 4 bases for V and 5 bases for J; bases not matched to a gene: 12. CDR3 nucleotides: TGTGCCAGCAGCCTCCAGGCGCTGCGGGAGGGGCACAATGAGCAGTTCTTC. As protein: CASSLQALREGHNEQFF.

The V gene is TRBV7-6, the J gene TRBJ1-3; 7 bases agree with TRBD1. Germline V gene sequence: CDR1 SGHVS, CDR2 FNYEAQ. The V and J ends lost 4 bases and 3 bases, in that order; junction bases with no gene match: 6. The CDR3 runs 15 residues. This chain's CDR3 is CASSSTGAGGNTIYF. The CDR3 DNA follows: TGTGCCAGCAGCTCCACAGGGGCGGGTGGAAACACCATATATTTT. Drawing the rest from reference TRBV7-6 and TRBJ1-3, the complete variable domain is GAGVSQSPRYKVTKRGQDVALRCDPISGHVSLYWYRQALGQGPEFLTYFNYEAQQDKSGLPNDRFSAERPEGSISTLTIQRTEQRDSAMYRCASSSTGAGGNTIYFGEGSWLTVV.

This rearrangement joins TRBV2 to TRBJ1-5; D not resolved. Trimming shortened V by 6 bases and J by 0 bases, and 12 bases separated the two germline ends. CDR1 and CDR2 from the germline V gene are SNHLY and FYNNEI. This CDR3 spans 15 amino acids. CDR3 nucleotide sequence: TGTGCCAGCAGGGCCGAGAGGGTTAGCAATCAGCCCCAGCATTTT. Protein: CASRAERVSNQPQHF.